Below, 27 T cell receptor beta chains from the same sample are listed, as sequenced in a study of cytomegalovirus exposure and HLA in healthy donors. The PCR ran on 60 Vbeta and 13 Jbeta primers. TCRdb's copy holds only in-frame clones and misses some; the assay was immunoSEQ multiplex PCR. There are around 210,000 clones in the sample; 70% to 80% occur only once, and 0.39% lies in the top ten. The sample comprised PBMCs. The receptor source for this set is a male donor in good health and CMV-seropositive.

This clone occurred a few times. The rearrangement links TRBV6-4 to TRBJ2-3, with D perhaps matching TRBD1 (5 bases). Per the germline V gene, CDR1 is MRHNA and CDR2 is SNTAGT. This CDR3 spans 16 amino acids. Trimming took off 8 bases at V and 2 bases at J, with 20 bases between the two ends. This CDR3 is CASSDRTGPDTDTQYF. CDR3 nucleotides: TGTGCCAGCTCAGACCGTACAGGTCCTGACACAGATACGCAGTATTTT.

The chain employs TRBV6-1 and TRBJ1-2, with D possibly being TRBD1 (5 bases). CDR1 MNHNS and CDR2 SASEGT come from the germline V gene. This CDR3 has 14 amino acids. The V and J ends lost 5 bases and 8 bases respectively, with 18 bases between them. CDR3: CASSFGTGRMGYTF. The CDR3 DNA is TGTGCCAGCAGTTTTGGAACAGGACGAATGGGCTACACCTTC.

This clone has only a few counts. The genes are TRBV4-1 and TRBJ1-2, with D possibly being TRBD1 (6 bases). CDR3 length: 15 amino acids. The germline V and J ends were trimmed by 0 bases and 6 bases, with 14 bases remaining between them. Germline CDR1 and CDR2: MGHRA and YSYEKL. The CDR3 sequence is CASSQDPRGRDGYTF. The CDR3, as DNA: TGCGCCAGCAGCCAAGACCCCAGGGGTAGGGATGGCTACACCTTC.

This chain joins TRBV28 and TRBJ1-4; 7 nucleotides match TRBD1. Losses at the gene ends were 5 bases for V and 4 bases for J; bases not matched to a gene: 7. The length of the CDR3 is 15 residues. Germline V gene sequence: CDR1 MDHEN, CDR2 SYDVKM. CDR3 sequence: CASSPGDRDNEKLFF. For the CDR3, the DNA is TGTGCCAGCAGTCCCGGGGACAGAGATAATGAAAAACTGTTTTTT.

This sequence joins TRBV28 and TRBJ1-1, with D hard to call. Germline CDR1 and CDR2: MDHEN and SYDVKM. The CDR3 is made up of 16 amino acids. V was trimmed by 2 bases and J by 3 bases, leaving 16 bases between them. CDR3 DNA: TGTGCCAGCAGTTTAGATGCCGGGAGGGTGGACACTGAAGCTTTCTTT. Encoded protein: CASSLDAGRVDTEAFF.

This clone was seen a handful of times. The CDR3 nucleotides read TGTGCCAGCAGTTACGGGACACTGAACACTGAAGCTTTCTTT. Protein sequence: CASSYGTLNTEAFF. The genes are TRBV6-5 and TRBJ1-1, with D possibly TRBD1 on 6 matching bases. V dropped 2 bases and J dropped 0 bases, with 7 bases sitting between them. Germline lookup yields CDR1 MNHEY and CDR2 SVGAGI. The CDR3 consists of 14 residues.

The chain carries TRBV5-4 and TRBJ1-1, with D tentatively TRBD1 (6 bases). This CDR3 comprises 15 residues. V lost 5 bases and J 0 bases, leaving 14 bases between the germline ends. CDR1 and CDR2 (germline): SGHNT, YYREEE (reference sequence). The CDR3 DNA sequence: TGTGCCAGCAGAATGGATGCAGGGGTGAACACTGAAGCTTTCTTT. Amino acid sequence: CASRMDAGVNTEAFF. The entire variable domain, with the rest obtained from reference TRBV5-4 and TRBJ1-1, is as follows: ETGVTQSPTHLIKTRGQQVTLRCSSQSGHNTVSWYQQALGQGPQFIFQYYREEENGRGNFPPRFSGLQFPNYSSELNVNALELDDSALYLCASRMDAGVNTEAFFGQGTRLTVV.

The chain has TRBV9 and TRBJ1-2, with 7 nucleotides matching TRBD1. With 1 base clipped from V and 8 bases from J, the junction kept 8 bases outside the gene matches. This CDR3 comprises 14 residues. Germline CDR1 reads SGDLS; CDR2 reads YYNGEE. CDR3 in amino acids: CASSVPRQGNGYTF. In DNA, the CDR3 is TGTGCCAGCAGCGTACCCCGACAGGGCAACGGCTACACCTTC. Filled out from reference TRBV9 and TRBJ1-2, the complete variable domain reads DSGVTQTPKHLITATGQRVTLRCSPRSGDLSVYWYQQSLDQGLQFLIQYYNGEERAKGNILERFSAQQFPDLHSELNLSSLELGDSALYFCASSVPRQGNGYTFGSGTRLTVV.

Only a few counts were recorded for this clone. This chain joins TRBV28 and TRBJ2-3; D unresolved. The germline V and J ends were trimmed by 6 bases and 4 bases, with 8 bases remaining between them. The CDR3 sequence is 12 residues long. CDR1 and CDR2 (germline): MDHEN, SYDVKM. CDR3 residues: CASSFGADTQYF. DNA of the CDR3: TGTGCCAGCAGCTTTGGAGCAGATACGCAGTATTTT.

V and J are TRBV9 and TRBJ1-3; D might be TRBD1 (5 bases). V was shortened by 4 bases and J by 0 bases, with 14 bases between the two germline ends. There are 16 residues in the CDR3. Germline assignment: CDR1 SGDLS and CDR2 YYNGEE. For the CDR3, the DNA is TGTGCCAGCAGCCCCTGGACAAGTGCCTCTGGAAACACCATATATTTT. Protein: CASSPWTSASGNTIYF.

The V gene is TRBV7-2, the J gene TRBJ2-1; D unclear. The CDR3 extends over 15 amino acids. Germline values: CDR1 SGHTA, CDR2 FQGNSA. V was shortened by 8 bases and J by 0 bases, with 14 bases between the two germline ends. The CDR3, as DNA: TGTGCCAGCCGACCCCCCGACTCCTCCTACAATGAGCAGTTCTTC. Translated, it gives CASRPPDSSYNEQFF.

The chain is built from TRBV6-6 and TRBJ2-6; no firm D call. Trimming left V 6 bases short and J 0 bases short, with 9 bases between. CDR1 is MNHNY, CDR2 SVGAGI, per germline (reference sequence). The CDR3 has 15 residues. The CDR3 nucleotides read TGTGCCAGCAGAGCTCTGAGCTCTGGGGCCAACGTCCTGACTTTC. It encodes CASRALSSGANVLTF.

The V call is TRBV5-1, the J call TRBJ2-1; D is possibly TRBD1 (5 bases). V lost 5 bases, J lost 4 bases, and 10 bases lay in between. CDR1 SGHRS and CDR2 YFSETQ come from the germline V gene. The CDR3 loop spans 13 amino acids. The CDR3 spells CASRTAPYNEQFF. The CDR3 nucleotides read TGCGCCAGCAGGACAGCACCATACAATGAGCAGTTCTTC. The whole variable domain, filled in from reference TRBV5-1 and TRBJ2-1, reads KAGVTQTPRYLIKTRGQQVTLSCSPISGHRSVSWYQQTPGQGLQFLFEYFSETQRNKGNFPGRFSGRQFSNSRSEMNVSTLELGDSALYLCASRTAPYNEQFFGPGTRLTVL.

The V call is TRBV2, the J call TRBJ2-3; D unresolved. Between the trimmed V and J ends, which lost 5 bases and 0 bases, there was a span of 3 bases. CDR1 is SNHLY and CDR2 is FYNNEI in the germline V gene. The CDR3 is 12 residues long. CDR3 sequence reads: CASSPSTDTQYF. The CDR3 bases are TGTGCCAGCAGTCCTAGCACAGATACGCAGTATTTT.

The rearrangement joins TRBV11-1 to TRBJ1-1; no firm D call. Trimming removed 5 bases at V and 1 base at J, with 14 bases between. Germline V CDR1 and CDR2: SGHAT, FQDESV (reference sequence). The CDR3 spans 15 residues. Written as DNA, the CDR3 is TGTGCCAGCAGCCTAGACACCCTCCAGAACACTGAAGCTTTCTTT. Translation: CASSLDTLQNTEAFF.

V usage is TRBV7-2 and J usage is TRBJ1-1; TRBD1 agrees at 7 bases. J gave up 1 base and V 5 bases, and 4 bases lay outside the gene matches. The CDR3 covers 14 residues. Germline CDR1 SGHTA, CDR2 FQGNSA. The CDR3 sequence is CASSAGQQNTEAFF. DNA of the CDR3: TGTGCCAGCAGCGCGGGACAGCAGAACACTGAAGCTTTCTTT.

The chain couples TRBV7-2 to TRBJ1-2; the match to TRBD1 covers 9 bases. The CDR3 extends over 16 amino acids. Germline V gives CDR1 SGHTA, CDR2 FQGNSA. J lost 7 bases, V lost 7 bases, and 16 bases had no gene match. The CDR3 is CASTPGSYRGRGGYTF. As DNA, the CDR3 is TGTGCCAGCACCCCAGGGTCCTACAGGGGGCGAGGTGGCTACACCTTC.

V and J are TRBV6-1 and TRBJ2-5; the D is unclear. This CDR3 region has 13 residues. CDR1 and CDR2 (germline): MNHNS, SASEGT. With 3 bases removed from V and 7 bases from J, the gap between germline ends came to 12 bases. The CDR3 nucleotides are TGTGCCAGCAGTGAGGTCACAACACGGACCCAGTACTTC. Its translation is CASSEVTTRTQYF.

The J gene is TRBJ1-2, the V gene TRBV11-1; possible D gene TRBD1, 6 bases. This CDR3 has 15 residues. Germline CDR1 SGHAT, CDR2 FQDESV (reference sequence). V shed 1 base and J shed 6 bases, with 15 bases lying between them. The CDR3 protein is CASSLGGHPDHGYTF. The CDR3 region has the DNA TGTGCCAGCAGCTTAGGGGGACACCCGGATCATGGCTACACCTTC.

This chain links TRBV4-1 with TRBJ2-1, with D perhaps TRBD2 (5 bases). CDR1 is MGHRA, CDR2 YSYEKL, per germline. CDR3 size: 14 residues. Trimming removed 6 bases at V and 8 bases at J, with 17 bases between. CDR3 region: CASSGADDADEQFF. The CDR3 region has the DNA TGCGCCAGCAGTGGAGCGGACGATGCGGATGAGCAGTTCTTC.

CDR3 protein: CASSYRAAGSYGYTF. DNA of the CDR3: TGTGCCAGCAGTTACAGGGCAGCGGGGAGCTATGGCTACACCTTC. The chain is built from TRBV6-5 and TRBJ1-2; D gene uncertain. Per the germline V gene, CDR1 is MNHEY and CDR2 is SVGAGI. The CDR3 loop spans 15 amino acids. V was pared by 2 bases and J by 4 bases, with 14 bases between.

The chain employs TRBV9 and TRBJ2-5; 7 bases match TRBD1. Germline CDR1 is SGDLS and CDR2 is YYNGEE. The CDR3 contains 13 residues. Unmatched junction bases numbered 3, after V lost 4 bases and J lost 3 bases. The CDR3 coding sequence is TGTGCCAGCAGCCCTGGGACAGAAGAGACCCAGTACTTC. Translation: CASSPGTEETQYF.

The chain joins TRBV15 to TRBJ1-1, with a tentative D call TRBD1 (5 bases). The germline V and J ends were trimmed by 0 bases and 4 bases, with 18 bases remaining between them. CDR1 and CDR2 (germline): LNHNV, YYDKDF (reference sequence). The CDR3 is made up of 17 amino acids. As DNA, the CDR3 is TGTGCCACCAGCAGAGAATGGACAAAAAAAGTCCCCACTGAAGCTTTCTTT. Its translation: CATSREWTKKVPTEAFF.

The gene calls are TRBV11-2 and TRBJ2-5, with D possibly matching TRBD2 (6 bases). Germline CDR1 reads SGHAT; CDR2 reads FQNNGV. Trimming cost V 3 bases and J 2 bases, with 13 bases left between them. This CDR3 is built from 15 residues. Here the CDR3 reads CASSFAPREQETQYF. CDR3 nucleotide sequence: TGTGCCAGCAGCTTTGCCCCCCGGGAGCAAGAGACCCAGTACTTC.

V usage is TRBV7-2 and J usage is TRBJ2-3; 9 bases are a match to TRBD2. V shed 2 bases and J 4 bases; nucleotides not matched to a gene: 10. Per germline, CDR1 SGHTA and CDR2 FQGNSA. The CDR3 covers 17 residues. The CDR3 nucleotides read TGTGCCAGCAGCTTATCCCTGGGACTAGCAAGCGCAGATACGCAGTATTTT. Its translation: CASSLSLGLASADTQYF.

The chain recombines TRBV28 with TRBJ2-1; D possibly corresponds to TRBD2 (6 bases). Germline V gene lookup returns CDR1 MDHEN and CDR2 SYDVKM. Trimming shortened V by 6 bases and J by 8 bases, and 23 bases separated the two germline ends. This CDR3 region has 16 residues. This CDR3 is CASRRLLAPERYEQFF. In DNA form, the CDR3 reads TGTGCCAGCAGAAGGTTACTAGCTCCGGAGAGGTATGAGCAGTTCTTC.

This rearrangement joins TRBV29-1 to TRBJ1-5; D gene uncertain. CDR1 SQVTM and CDR2 ANQGSEA come from the germline V gene. V lost 4 bases and J lost 4, with 11 bases in between. The CDR3 is made up of 13 amino acids. CDR3 sequence: CSVAGVPNQPQHF. In DNA form, the CDR3 reads TGCAGCGTTGCCGGGGTCCCGAATCAGCCCCAGCATTTT.